A selection of T cell receptor beta chains follows, all from one sample in a study of glioma-infiltrating T cells after dendritic cell vaccination. Produced via immunoSEQ multiplex PCR; TCRdb's table is partial and in-frame only. Of 90,000 or so clones listed, 70% to 90% are singletons. The source was blood, collected before dendritic cell vaccination. The receptors stem from a human donor with glioblastoma. The CDR3 runs from the conserved cysteine through the conserved F or W. The D gene is left open where the match is weak. Clone size is stated in some rows and not others, as once, few, many or a class when expanded.

J | size | D | V | DNA | CDR3
TRBJ1-3 | - | - | TRBV19 | TGTGCCAGTAGTATAGTAAGAGCCTCTGGAAACACCATATATTTT | CASSIVRASGNTIYF
TRBJ2-3 | - | TRBD2 | TRBV2 | TGTGCCAGCAGCGCCTGGGGGCGGGGGGGCCGCGCAGATACGCAGTATTTT | CASSAWGRGGRADTQYF
TRBJ1-4 | - | - | TRBV9 | TGTGCCAGCAGCAAAGAAGGGAGGTATGAAAAACTGTTTTTT | CASSKEGRYEKLFF
TRBJ1-2 | - | - | TRBV21-1 | TGTGCCAGCAGCAAACGAAACAGGGGGCTTTGGGACTATGGCTACACCTTC | CASSKRNRGLWDYGYTF
TRBJ1-4 | - | - | TRBV5-1 | TGCGCCAGCAGCTTGACAGATGCAACTAATGAAAAACTGTTTTTT | CASSLTDATNEKLFF
TRBJ1-1 | once | - | TRBV19 | TGTGCCAGTAGTTGGCCAGGGCAGGAAGACACTGAAGCTTTCTTT | CASSWPGQEDTEAFF
TRBJ2-5 | few | - | TRBV7-2 | TGTGCCAGCAGCTTTGCCAGGGGTCTTGCAGAGACCCAGTACTTC | CASSFARGLAETQYF
TRBJ1-2 | medium-sized | - | TRBV6-6 | TGTGCCAGCAGTTACGGTGGGGGGGCTAACTATGGCTACACCTTC | CASSYGGGANYGYTF
TRBJ2-3 | - | - | TRBV6-1 | TGTGCCAGCAGTGCCATAGTTGGAGATACGCAGTATTTT | CASSAIVGDTQYF
TRBJ1-1 | - | - | TRBV5-1 | TGCGCCAGCAGCGCACAGGGAGGGGGCACTGAAGCTTTCTTT | CASSAQGGGTEAFF
TRBJ2-7 | - | - | TRBV14 | TGTGCCAGCAGAGCCATCGCGGGGCCTGAGCAGTACTTC | CASRAIAGPEQYF
TRBJ2-1 | - | TRBD2 | TRBV7-9 | TGTGCCAGCAGCTCCCTCGGGGGCGGGGGGGCAGGTGAGCAGTTCTTC | CASSSLGGGGAGEQFF
TRBJ1-3 | - | - | TRBV5-4 | TGTGCCAGCAGTGCCGGGGATCTGGACACCATATATTTT | CASSAGDLDTIYF
TRBJ1-1 | - | - | TRBV20-1 | TGCAGTGCTAAAAGGGGGTCTGAAGCTTTCTTT | CSAKRGSEAFF
TRBJ2-7 | - | - | TRBV6-5 | TGTGCCAGCAGTTACTCTGGAGGAATACCCCCTTACGAGCAGTACTTC | CASSYSGGIPPYEQYF
TRBJ1-3 | - | - | TRBV6-5 | TGTGCCAGCAGTTACTCGACAGGAAACACCATATATTTT | CASSYSTGNTIYF
TRBJ2-2 | - | TRBD2 | TRBV4-1 | TGCGCCACGGGCCTAGCGGGGGGACCCGGGACCGGGGAGCTGTTTTTT | CATGLAGGPGTGELFF
TRBJ1-4 | - | - | TRBV4-3 | TGCGCCAGCAGCCAAGTTTACAGGGTCAATGAAAAACTGTTTTTT | CASSQVYRVNEKLFF
TRBJ2-7 | - | TRBD2 | TRBV5-1 | TGCGCCAGCAGCTTGGGGCCCCGCCTAGCGGGAGTGAACGAGCAGTACTTC | CASSLGPRLAGVNEQYF
TRBJ2-5 | - | - | TRBV19 | TGTGCCAGTAGTCGAGGGGGCCAAGAGACCCAGTACTTC | CASSRGGQETQYF
TRBJ1-1 | - | - | TRBV14 | TGTGCCAGCAGCCAGTACAGTGAAGCTTTCTTT | CASSQYSEAFF
TRBJ2-3 | once | TRBD2 | TRBV30 | TGTGCCTGGGGGACCTCAGGACTAGCGGGTTACGATACGCAGTATTTT | CAWGTSGLAGYDTQYF
TRBJ1-4 | - | TRBD1 | TRBV5-1 | TGCGCCAGCAGCTGGGGGGACAGGTTGGATGAAAAACTGTTTTTT | CASSWGDRLDEKLFF
TRBJ1-2 | - | - | TRBV5-1 | TGCGCCAGCAGCCCCCTTTCACAGATATCCTATGGCTACACCTTC | CASSPLSQISYGYTF
TRBJ2-7 | - | - | TRBV6-5 | TGTGCCAGCAGCCAACTGGACAGAATCTACGAGCAGTACTTC | CASSQLDRIYEQYF
TRBJ1-2 | - | - | TRBV14 | TGTGCCAGCAGCCAATGGGAGGCGAATGGCTACACCTTC | CASSQWEANGYTF
TRBJ2-5 | - | - | TRBV13 | TGTGCCAGCAGCGCACCGGACCGGGGAGAGACCCAGTACTTC | CASSAPDRGETQYF
TRBJ2-3 | - | - | TRBV9 | TGTGCCAGCAGCGTACGAGCAGGGGCCTACTATGACACAGATACGCAGTATTTT | CASSVRAGAYYDTDTQYF
TRBJ2-5 | - | TRBD2 | TRBV19 | TGTGCCAGTAGGGTAGCGGGGGGTGAGGAGACCCAGTACTTC | CASRVAGGEETQYF
TRBJ1-2 | - | TRBD1 | TRBV18 | TGTGCCAGCTCACCAAGGACAGGGTCGGAAGGCTACACCTTC | CASSPRTGSEGYTF